Presented here are 21 T cell receptor beta chains from one specimen sequenced in a study of T cell responses to AZD1222 COVID-19 vaccine. The protocol was immunoSEQ multiplex PCR, while the TCRdb copy is restricted to in-frame clones and leaves out a portion. There are about 50,000 clones in the sample; 70% to 90% occur only once, and approximately 16% lies in the top ten. The specimen comprised peripheral blood, sampled on day 0 of AZD1222 vaccination. These receptors were obtained from an adult in good health.

The CDR3 loop reads CASTRGLSNTGELFF. The DNA of the CDR3 is TGTGCCAGCACTCGGGGACTTTCGAACACCGGGGAGCTGTTTTTT. This chain links TRBV7-2 with TRBJ2-2; tentative D call: TRBD2 (6 bases). Germline lookup yields CDR1 SGHTA and CDR2 FQGNSA. This CDR3 spans 15 amino acids. Trimming pared 7 bases from V and 0 bases from J, leaving 12 bases between.

The rearrangement uses TRBV11-2 and TRBJ2-3, with unresolved D. Per germline, CDR1 SGHAT and CDR2 FQNNGV. This CDR3 spans 15 amino acids. V was clipped by 4 bases and J by 0 bases, with 11 bases between them. CDR3 DNA sequence: TGTGCCAGCAGCTCCATGATCTCTAGCACAGATACGCAGTATTTT. Amino acids: CASSSMISSTDTQYF. Together with reference TRBV11-2 and TRBJ2-3, the CDR3 gives the full variable domain: EAGVAQSPRYKIIEKRQSVAFWCNPISGHATLYWYQQILGQGPKLLIQFQNNGVVDDSQLPKDRFSAERLKGVDSTLKIQPAKLEDSAVYLCASSSMISSTDTQYFGPGTRLTVL.

V and J are TRBV7-9 and TRBJ2-4, with 8 bases fitting TRBD1. The CDR3 consists of 14 residues. Germline V gene sequence: CDR1 SEHNR, CDR2 FQNEAQ (reference sequence). V lost 5 bases to trimming and J lost 8 bases; unmatched junction nucleotides: 8. The CDR3 region has the DNA TGTGCCAGCAGCGCTCGGGACAGGTGGGACATTCAGTACTTC. This sequence encodes CASSARDRWDIQYF. The full variable domain, in which reference TRBV7-9 and TRBJ2-4 provide the parts outside the CDR3, is DTGVSQNPRHKITKRGQNVTFRCDPISEHNRLYWYRQTLGQGPEFLTYFQNEAQLEKSRLLSDRFSAERPKGSFSTLEIQRTEQGDSAMYLCASSARDRWDIQYFGAGTRLSVL.

V and J are TRBV5-1 and TRBJ2-2, with TRBD2 matching over 11 bases. CDR1 and CDR2 from the germline V gene are SGHRS and YFSETQ. CDR3 length equals 17 residues. Losses at the gene ends were 3 bases for V and 3 bases for J; bases not matched to a gene: 7. The CDR3 DNA reads as TGCGCCAGCAGCTCGCCGGGACTAGCGGCCCACACCGGGGAGCTGTTTTTT. Its protein is CASSSPGLAAHTGELFF.

The rearrangement uses TRBV30 and TRBJ2-7; D is ambiguous. The ends were cut back, 0 bases at V and 6 bases at J, with 6 bases in the middle. This CDR3 has 11 residues. The germline gives CDR1 GTSNPN, CDR2 SVGIG (reference sequence). Here the CDR3 DNA reads TGTGCCTGGAGTGTAGGTGGCGAGCAGTACTTC. The encoded protein is CAWSVGGEQYF.

J is TRBJ1-4 and V is TRBV28, with D unclear. The CDR3 sequence is 13 residues long. The germline CDR1 and CDR2 sequences are MDHEN and SYDVKM. With 3 bases removed from V and 0 bases from J, the gap between germline ends came to 2 bases. Written as DNA, the CDR3 is TGTGCCAGCAGTTTCCCAACTAATGAAAAACTGTTTTTT. This encodes CASSFPTNEKLFF.

CDR3 sequence (DNA): TGCAGTGCTAGTGGGGGTGTCGGTGACGAGCAGTACTTC. This sequence encodes CSASGGVGDEQYF. This rearrangement joins TRBV20-1 to TRBJ2-7, with D tentatively TRBD1 or TRBD2 (5 bases each). The CDR3 has 13 amino acids. Trimming left V 3 bases short and J 5 bases short, with 14 bases between. CDR1 is DFQATT, CDR2 SNEGSKA, per germline (reference sequence).

This rearrangement joins TRBV6-1 to TRBJ1-2; D uncertain. The CDR3 consists of 12 residues. Germline V lookup: CDR1 MNHNS, CDR2 SASEGT. V was shortened by 3 bases and J by 7 bases, with 9 bases between the two germline ends. Here the CDR3 DNA reads TGTGCCAGCAGTGACCTCGGGATTGGCTACACCTTC. Translation: CASSDLGIGYTF.

The chain has TRBV10-3 and TRBJ2-2; a weak D match, TRBD1 (6 bases). The CDR3 is 15 residues long. Between the trimmed V and J ends, which lost 10 bases and 5 bases, there was a span of 20 bases. CDR1 and CDR2 (germline): ENHRY, SYGVKD. The CDR3 protein is CATGGRGEGTGELFF. CDR3 coding DNA: TGTGCCACCGGCGGCAGGGGCGAGGGAACCGGGGAGCTGTTTTTT.

This rearrangement joins TRBV4-2 to TRBJ2-6; no reliable D call. The CDR3 totals 16 residues. V lost 1 base and J lost 0, with 7 bases in between. Per germline, CDR1 LGHNA and CDR2 YNFKEQ. The CDR3 protein is CASSQGPDSGANVLTF. The DNA for the CDR3 is TGTGCCAGCAGCCAAGGTCCTGACTCTGGGGCCAACGTCCTGACTTTC.

Only one count was recorded for this clone. The chain combines TRBV30 with TRBJ1-6; TRBD1 matches at 7 bases. Germline loops: CDR1 GTSNPN, CDR2 SVGIG (reference sequence). Germline trimming cut 3 bases from V and 6 bases from J; bases unmatched to any gene: 2. The CDR3 contains 13 residues. CDR3 nucleotide sequence: TGTGCCTGGAGGGACAGGATTAATTCACCCCTCCACTTT. This sequence encodes CAWRDRINSPLHF.

The CDR3 here is CATYDPRNSPLHF. In DNA, the CDR3 is TGTGCCACCTACGACCCACGTAATTCACCCCTCCACTTT. The rearrangement links TRBV6-5 to TRBJ1-6; D is uncertain. Between the trimmed V and J ends, which lost 10 bases and 6 bases, there was a span of 13 bases. This CDR3 has 13 amino acids. The germline CDR1 and CDR2 sequences are MNHEY and SVGAGI.

J is TRBJ1-6 and V is TRBV27; maybe TRBD1 (6 bases). V was shortened by 2 bases and J by 11 bases, with 13 bases between the two germline ends. Looked up from germline, CDR1 is MNHEY and CDR2 is SMNVEV (reference sequence). The CDR3 is made up of 14 amino acids. The CDR3 DNA reads as TGTGCCAGCAGTTTAACAGGGCTAACTACACCCCTCCACTTT. This encodes CASSLTGLTTPLHF.

The genes are TRBV30 and TRBJ2-7; weak D call: TRBD1 (5 bases). There are 15 residues in the CDR3. Per the germline V gene, CDR1 is GTSNPN and CDR2 is SVGIG (reference sequence). V was pared by 1 base and J by 5 bases, with 18 bases between. CDR3 DNA: TGTGCCTGGAGTGATTGGCAGGGATTTTCCCACGAGCAGTACTTC. Its protein product is CAWSDWQGFSHEQYF.

V is TRBV11-2 and J is TRBJ1-2; D call uncertain. The ends were cut back, 5 bases at V and 4 bases at J, with 14 bases in the middle. This CDR3 region has 14 residues. Per germline, CDR1 SGHAT and CDR2 FQNNGV. The CDR3 reads CASSTPGHVYGYTF. CDR3 nucleotide sequence: TGTGCCAGCAGCACACCTGGCCACGTCTATGGCTACACCTTC.

This clone was observed a handful of times. The V and J genes are TRBV2 and TRBJ2-7; maybe TRBD1 (5 bases). The CDR3 runs to 14 residues. Trimming shortened V by 6 bases and J by 2 bases, and 14 bases separated the two germline ends. Looked up from germline, CDR1 is SNHLY and CDR2 is FYNNEI. In nucleotides, the CDR3 is TGTGCCAGCAGACCCGCACAGGTGGCCTACGAGCAGTACTTC. Encoded protein: CASRPAQVAYEQYF.

The chain carries TRBV9 and TRBJ2-2, with 8 bases matching TRBD1. The V and J ends lost 3 bases and 4 bases, in that order; junction bases with no gene match: 8. This CDR3 region has 16 residues. Germline CDR1 reads SGDLS; CDR2 reads YYNGEE. This CDR3 is CASSGRQGFLTGELFF. The CDR3 DNA reads TGTGCCAGCAGCGGGAGACAGGGGTTCCTCACCGGGGAGCTGTTTTTT.

This rearrangement joins TRBV5-1 to TRBJ1-4; the D gene is possibly TRBD1 (5 bases). In germline, CDR1 is SGHRS, CDR2 YFSETQ. The CDR3 totals 16 residues. Trimming took off 3 bases at V and 0 bases at J, with 12 bases between the two ends. Here the CDR3 reads CASSSYSGTTNEKLFF. CDR3 DNA sequence: TGCGCCAGCAGCTCCTACTCAGGGACAACTAATGAAAAACTGTTTTTT.

V and J are TRBV3-1 (or the pseudogene TRBV3-2) and TRBJ1-1; D possibly corresponds to TRBD1 (6 bases). The V and J ends lost 2 bases and 5 bases respectively, with 18 bases between them. The length of the CDR3 is 16 residues. CDR1 is LGHDT, CDR2 YNNKEL, per germline (reference sequence). CDR3 coding DNA: TGTGCCAGCAGCCAAACCAGAAAGGGGGGGCCGACTGAAGCTTTCTTT. As protein: CASSQTRKGGPTEAFF.

This clone was seen once. V gene TRBV3-1 (or the pseudogene TRBV3-2) combines with J gene TRBJ2-7; unclear D gene. This CDR3 contains 12 residues. The V gene's germline CDR1 is LGHDT and CDR2 YNNKEL (reference sequence). Trimming stripped 3 bases from V and 2 bases from J, with 5 bases between. CDR3 in DNA: TGTGCCAGCAGCCACACAACCTACGAGCAGTACTTC. This gives the protein CASSHTTYEQYF.

The V gene is TRBV23-1, the J gene TRBJ1-6; no reliable D call. TRBV23-1 belongs to the ORF category, with a function that is uncertain. This CDR3 has 17 amino acids. Trimming took 1 base from V and 2 from J, leaving 12 bases between them. The CDR3 region has the DNA TGCGCCAGCAGTCAATACGTCGGGGTCACCTATAATTCACCCCTCCACTTT. This sequence encodes CASSQYVGVTYNSPLHF.